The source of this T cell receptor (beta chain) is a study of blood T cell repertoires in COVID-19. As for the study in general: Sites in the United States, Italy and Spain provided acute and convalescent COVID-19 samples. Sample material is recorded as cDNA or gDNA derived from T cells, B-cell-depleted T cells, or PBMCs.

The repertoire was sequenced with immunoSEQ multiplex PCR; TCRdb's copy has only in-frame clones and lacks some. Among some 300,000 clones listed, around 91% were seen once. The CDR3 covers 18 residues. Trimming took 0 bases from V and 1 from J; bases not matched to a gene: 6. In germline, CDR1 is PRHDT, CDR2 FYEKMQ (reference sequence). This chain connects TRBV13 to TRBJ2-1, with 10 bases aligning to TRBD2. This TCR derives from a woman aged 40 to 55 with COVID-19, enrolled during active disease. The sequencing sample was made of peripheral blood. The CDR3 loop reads CASSLGGLAGVSYNEQFF. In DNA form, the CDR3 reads TGTGCCAGCAGCTTAGGGGGCCTAGCGGGAGTTTCCTACAATGAGCAGTTCTTC.